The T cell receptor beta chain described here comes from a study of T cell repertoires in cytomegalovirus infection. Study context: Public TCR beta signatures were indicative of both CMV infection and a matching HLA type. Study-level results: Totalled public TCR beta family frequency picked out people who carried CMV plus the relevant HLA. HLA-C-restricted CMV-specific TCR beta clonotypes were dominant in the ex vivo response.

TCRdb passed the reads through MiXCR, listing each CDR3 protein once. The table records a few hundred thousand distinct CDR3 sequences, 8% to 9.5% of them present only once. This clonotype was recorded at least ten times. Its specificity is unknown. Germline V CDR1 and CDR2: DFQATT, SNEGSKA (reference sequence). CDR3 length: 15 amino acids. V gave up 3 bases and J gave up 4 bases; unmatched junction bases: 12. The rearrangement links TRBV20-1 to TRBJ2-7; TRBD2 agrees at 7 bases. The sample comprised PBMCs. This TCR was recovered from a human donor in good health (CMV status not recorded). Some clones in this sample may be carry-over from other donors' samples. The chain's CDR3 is CSARDWLQGGYEQYF. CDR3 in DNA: TGCAGTGCTAGGGATTGGCTCCAGGGAGGGTACGAGCAGTACTTC.